The 27 T cell receptor beta chains in this list originate from one sample, sequenced in a study of blood T cell repertoires in COVID-19. The data were produced by immunoSEQ multiplex PCR, yet TCRdb's version contains in-frame clones alone and is incomplete. The sample has roughly 340,000 clones; 88% are singletons. Material for sequencing was peripheral blood. Receptor source: a woman aged 70-85 years with COVID-19, enrolled during active disease.

V is TRBV18 and J is TRBJ1-6; no clear D gene. The CDR3 runs 16 residues. Germline loops: CDR1 KGHSH, CDR2 LQKENI. The V end was cut by 4 bases, the J end by 0 bases, with 10 bases between. CDR3 bases: TGTGCCAGCTCACATGCCGGTAGCTCCTATAATTCACCCCTCCACTTT. Amino acid sequence: CASSHAGSSYNSPLHF.

The chain couples TRBV7-9 to TRBJ2-7; 8 nucleotides match TRBD1. Germline V gene data show CDR1 as SEHNR and CDR2 as FQNEAQ (reference sequence). Losses at the gene ends were 5 bases for V and 7 bases for J; bases not matched to a gene: 13. The CDR3 totals 15 residues. CDR3 region: CASSPPQGAAYEQYF. DNA of the CDR3: TGTGCCAGCAGCCCGCCCCAGGGGGCGGCTTATGAGCAGTACTTC.

The V gene is TRBV3-1 (or the pseudogene TRBV3-2), the J gene TRBJ1-6; tentatively, D is TRBD1 (5 bases). CDR1 LGHDT and CDR2 YNNKEL come from the germline V gene (reference sequence). Trimming left V 2 bases short and J 6 bases short, with 8 bases between. The CDR3 covers 14 residues. Written as DNA, the CDR3 is TGTGCCAGCAGCCAATCGGACACTAATTCACCCCTCCACTTT. Residues: CASSQSDTNSPLHF.

This chain uses TRBV6-5 with TRBJ1-2; 9 bases align to TRBD1. The V gene's germline CDR1 is MNHEY and CDR2 SVGAGI. After removal of 11 bases from V and 6 bases from J, the junction contained 10 bases not matched to a gene. CDR3 length: 13 residues. Here the CDR3 DNA reads TGTGCCGCCAGACAGGGGGAAACGGATGGCTACACCTTC. Translated: CAARQGETDGYTF.

There are a few counts of this clone. The rearrangement links TRBV6-5 to TRBJ1-2; TRBD1 aligns across 11 bases. The CDR3 loop spans 14 amino acids. CDR1 is MNHEY, CDR2 SVGAGI, per germline. V shed 6 bases, J shed 5 bases, and the junction held 5 bases outside the gene matches. CDR3 sequence (DNA): TGTGCCAGCAGGGGAGGACAGGGGGCTTATGGCTACACCTTC. Amino acid sequence: CASRGGQGAYGYTF.

This clone has only a few counts. The chain joins TRBV4-1 to TRBJ1-2; a weak D match, TRBD1 (6 bases). V was clipped by 2 bases and J by 4 bases, with 14 bases between them. The CDR3 sequence is 15 residues long. From germline, CDR1 is MGHRA and CDR2 YSYEKL. The CDR3 DNA follows: TGCGCCAGCAGCCAATTAACCGGGACACCCTATGGCTACACCTTC. Protein sequence: CASSQLTGTPYGYTF.

The rearrangement joins TRBV6-4 to TRBJ2-1; 9 bases agree with TRBD1. Germline V gene lookup returns CDR1 MRHNA and CDR2 SNTAGT. The CDR3 sequence is 15 residues long. V trimming: 4 bases; J trimming: 2 bases; junction bases outside the gene matches: 3. The CDR3 coding sequence is TGTGCCAGCAGTGTCCGACAGGGGGCCTACAATGAGCAGTTCTTC. It codes for CASSVRQGAYNEQFF.

The CDR3 protein is CASSPPSGLFGYTF. CDR3 sequence (DNA): TGTGCCAGCTCACCACCTTCAGGCCTGTTTGGCTACACCTTC. This chain joins TRBV18 and TRBJ1-2, with unresolved D. The V gene lost 0 bases and the J gene lost 7 bases, with 12 bases spanning the gap. Germline-derived CDR1 and CDR2 are KGHSH and LQKENI. The CDR3 is 14 residues long.

The J gene is TRBJ2-1, the V gene TRBV2; D is possibly TRBD1 (6 bases). V dropped 6 bases and J dropped 7 bases, with 16 bases sitting between them. Looked up from germline, CDR1 is SNHLY and CDR2 is FYNNEI. The CDR3 runs to 14 residues. CDR3 sequence: CASRFSGTLNEQFF. The CDR3 nucleotides are TGTGCCAGCAGGTTCTCCGGGACACTAAATGAGCAGTTCTTC.

The CDR3, as DNA: TGTGCCAGCAGTTTTACCCGGGGCACTGAAGCTTTCTTT. This encodes CASSFTRGTEAFF. This rearrangement joins TRBV6-6 to TRBJ1-1; no reliable D call. The CDR3 loop spans 13 amino acids. Trimming shortened V by 4 bases and J by 4 bases, and 10 bases separated the two germline ends. Germline V lookup: CDR1 MNHNY, CDR2 SVGAGI (reference sequence).

The J gene is TRBJ1-5, the V gene TRBV15; 10 bases map to TRBD1. J gave up 1 base and V 0 bases, and 6 bases lay outside the gene matches. The CDR3 spans 18 residues. Germline V gives CDR1 LNHNV, CDR2 YYDKDF (reference sequence). In DNA, the CDR3 is TGTGCCACCAGCAGAGATCGGGACAGGGGACTGAGCAATCAGCCCCAGCATTTT. It codes for CATSRDRDRGLSNQPQHF.

J is TRBJ1-1 and V is TRBV5-1; possibly TRBD1 for D (6 bases). The germline V and J ends were trimmed by 4 bases and 4 bases, with 17 bases remaining between them. The germline V gene has CDR1 SGHRS and CDR2 YFSETQ. This CDR3 is built from 15 residues. The CDR3 here is CASSEAAGGATEAFF. The DNA of the CDR3 is TGCGCCAGCAGCGAAGCGGCTGGGGGGGCCACTGAAGCTTTCTTT.

The chain employs TRBV6-2 or TRBV6-3 and TRBJ1-1; TRBD1 might be the D (5 bases). CDR3 size: 11 residues. Germline values: CDR1 MNHEY, CDR2 SVGEGT. V lost 1 base and J lost 8, with 5 bases in between. The CDR3 loop reads CASSYYREAFF. In DNA form, the CDR3 reads TGTGCCAGCAGTTACTACAGGGAAGCTTTCTTT.

CDR3 in amino acids: CASSSGQGADSPLHF. CDR3 coding DNA: TGTGCCAGCAGTTCGGGACAGGGGGCAGATTCACCCCTCCACTTT. V and J are TRBV28 and TRBJ1-6, with 12 bases matching TRBD1. The germline V gene has CDR1 MDHEN and CDR2 SYDVKM. The CDR3 has 15 residues. V gave up 4 bases and J gave up 8 bases; unmatched junction bases: 3.

Only one count was recorded for this clone. The V and J genes are TRBV11-2 and TRBJ2-1, with no clear D. The CDR3 extends over 16 amino acids. Germline CDR1 SGHAT, CDR2 FQNNGV. The germline V and J ends were trimmed by 0 bases and 3 bases, with 12 bases remaining between them. The CDR3 DNA sequence: TGTGCCAGCAGCTTAGACACAGCTCCTTACTACAATGAGCAGTTCTTC. The encoded protein is CASSLDTAPYYNEQFF.

The V call is TRBV15, the J call TRBJ2-3, with D possibly being TRBD2 (6 bases). There are 13 residues in the CDR3. Germline V gives CDR1 LNHNV, CDR2 YYDKDF (reference sequence). CDR3 sequence reads: CATGGANTDTQYF. The CDR3 DNA reads TGTGCGACCGGCGGGGCAAACACAGATACGCAGTATTTT.

V and J are TRBV2 and TRBJ2-3, with 8 nucleotides matching TRBD1. This CDR3 spans 14 amino acids. The ends lost 6 bases at V and 5 bases at J; junction bases unmatched: 7. Per the germline V gene, CDR1 is SNHLY and CDR2 is FYNNEI. The CDR3, as DNA: TGTGCCAGCAGAGCCCAGGGGGCGGGAGATACGCAGTATTTT. Protein sequence: CASRAQGAGDTQYF.

The chain joins TRBV24-1 to TRBJ2-6, with TRBD1 as a possible D gene (6 bases). The CDR3 is made up of 16 amino acids. V was clipped by 5 bases and J by 3 bases, with 13 bases between them. Germline V gives CDR1 KGHDR, CDR2 SFDVKD. The CDR3 spells CATSGGQFGGANVLTF. The CDR3 DNA reads TGTGCCACCAGTGGCGGACAGTTCGGTGGGGCCAACGTCCTGACTTTC.

The chain combines TRBV6-2 or TRBV6-3 with TRBJ2-5, with D perhaps matching TRBD2 (5 bases). The CDR3 has 14 amino acids. CDR1 MNHEY and CDR2 SVGEGT come from the germline V gene. V lost 6 bases and J 2 bases, leaving 13 bases between the germline ends. CDR3 in amino acids: CASSILAYQETQYF. DNA for the CDR3: TGTGCCAGCAGCATATTAGCGTATCAAGAGACCCAGTACTTC.

This clone was picked up one time. The V call is TRBV27, the J call TRBJ1-2; D is uncertain. CDR3 size: 13 residues. V lost 4 bases and J lost 2, with 8 bases in between. CDR1 is MNHEY, CDR2 SMNVEV, per germline (reference sequence). CDR3 loop: CASSYTVNYGYTF. The CDR3 DNA reads TGTGCCAGCAGTTACACAGTCAACTATGGCTACACCTTC.

The genes are TRBV5-1 and TRBJ1-1, with 10 bases matching TRBD1. Trimming at V came to 7 bases and at J to 4 bases, leaving 16 bases not matched to a gene. Germline V lookup: CDR1 SGHRS, CDR2 YFSETQ. The CDR3 is made up of 17 amino acids. CDR3 DNA sequence: TGCGCCAGCCGTCTCGGTGGGACAGGGGAGGAGGGCACTGAAGCTTTCTTT. It codes for CASRLGGTGEEGTEAFF.

The chain employs TRBV5-6 and TRBJ1-2; D is ambiguous. The CDR3 has 11 residues. V lost 0 bases, J lost 8 bases, and 5 bases lay in between. Germline lookup yields CDR1 SGHDT and CDR2 YYEEEE. The CDR3 DNA reads as TGTGCCAGCAGCTTGGCAAGCGGCTACACCTTC. Amino acids: CASSLASGYTF.

The chain links TRBV5-6 to TRBJ1-5; TRBD1 matches at 8 bases. Losses at the gene ends were 4 bases for V and 1 base for J; bases not matched to a gene: 7. Looked up from germline, CDR1 is SGHDT and CDR2 is YYEEEE. This CDR3 spans 16 amino acids. CDR3 sequence: CASSPGQGASNQPQHF. The CDR3 DNA is TGTGCCAGCAGCCCGGGGCAGGGGGCAAGCAATCAGCCCCAGCATTTT.

This clone has a single count. The genes are TRBV10-1 and TRBJ1-4; 9 nucleotides agree with TRBD1. V gave up 0 bases and J gave up 4 bases; unmatched junction bases: 3. The CDR3 totals 16 residues. Germline CDR1 WNHNN, CDR2 SYGVQD (reference sequence). The CDR3 DNA reads TGCGCCAGCAGTGAGTCGGGGACAGGGAATAATGAAAAACTGTTTTTT. This codes for CASSESGTGNNEKLFF.

To note about this clone: In the same sample, other DNA sequences code for this CDR3. The chain joins TRBV5-1 to TRBJ2-3; TRBD1 might be the D (5 bases). This CDR3 has 13 amino acids. Germline V gene data show CDR1 as SGHRS and CDR2 as YFSETQ. V lost 1 base to trimming and J lost 3 bases, with 6 bases between them. CDR3 sequence reads: CASSLQGTDTQYF. The CDR3 bases are TGCGCCAGCAGCTTGCAGGGAACAGATACGCAGTATTTT.

This rearrangement joins TRBV7-2 to TRBJ2-3, with D uncertain. CDR1 and CDR2 (germline): SGHTA, FQGNSA. The CDR3 extends over 13 amino acids. V lost 5 bases and J 4 bases, leaving 10 bases between the germline ends. In DNA form, the CDR3 reads TGTGCCAGCAGCCGCGCCACTCCAGATACGCAGTATTTT. Translated: CASSRATPDTQYF.

This clone was seen only a few times. The chain recombines TRBV28 with TRBJ1-5; 12 bases are shared with TRBD1. There are 16 residues in the CDR3. In germline, CDR1 is MDHEN, CDR2 SYDVKM. Losses at the gene ends were 6 bases for V and 2 bases for J; bases not matched to a gene: 5. This chain's CDR3 is CASSAGTGGRNQPQHF. The DNA of the CDR3 is TGTGCCAGCAGCGCCGGGACAGGGGGCCGCAATCAGCCCCAGCATTTT.